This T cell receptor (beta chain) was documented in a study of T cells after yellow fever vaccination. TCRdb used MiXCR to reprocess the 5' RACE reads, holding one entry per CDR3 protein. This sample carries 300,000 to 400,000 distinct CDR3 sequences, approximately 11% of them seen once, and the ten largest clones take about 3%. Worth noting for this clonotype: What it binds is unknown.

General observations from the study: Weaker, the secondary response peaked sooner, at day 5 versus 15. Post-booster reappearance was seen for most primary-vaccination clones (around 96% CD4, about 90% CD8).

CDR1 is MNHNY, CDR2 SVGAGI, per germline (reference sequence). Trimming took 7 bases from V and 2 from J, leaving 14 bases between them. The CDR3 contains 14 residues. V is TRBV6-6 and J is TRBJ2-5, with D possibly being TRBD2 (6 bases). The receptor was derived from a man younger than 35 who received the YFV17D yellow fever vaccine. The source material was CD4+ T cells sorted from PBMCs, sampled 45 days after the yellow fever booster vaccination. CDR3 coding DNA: TGTGCCAGCAAATCGGCAGGGACTCAAGAGACCCAGTACTTC. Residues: CASKSAGTQETQYF.